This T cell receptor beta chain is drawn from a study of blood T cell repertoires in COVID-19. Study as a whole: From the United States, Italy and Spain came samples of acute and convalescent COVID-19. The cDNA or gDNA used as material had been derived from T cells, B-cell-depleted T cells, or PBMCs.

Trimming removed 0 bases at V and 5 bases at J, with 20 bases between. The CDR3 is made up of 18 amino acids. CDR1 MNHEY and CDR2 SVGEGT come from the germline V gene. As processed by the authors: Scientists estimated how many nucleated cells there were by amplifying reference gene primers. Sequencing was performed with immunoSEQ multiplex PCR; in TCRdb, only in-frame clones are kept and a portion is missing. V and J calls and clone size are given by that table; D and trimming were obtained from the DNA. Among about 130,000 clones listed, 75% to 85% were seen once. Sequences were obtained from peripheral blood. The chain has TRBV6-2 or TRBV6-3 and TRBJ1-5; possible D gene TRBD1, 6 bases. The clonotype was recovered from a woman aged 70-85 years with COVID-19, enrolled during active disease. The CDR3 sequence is CASSYSWGGQTRDQPQHF. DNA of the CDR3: TGTGCCAGCAGTTACTCTTGGGGTGGACAGACGAGGGATCAGCCCCAGCATTTT.